This T cell receptor (beta chain) was observed in a study of human T cells and chemical hapten exposure. For the study at large: Sensitization was performed using 2% DPC on a roughly 2 cm by roughly 2 cm upper inner arm skin site.

The CDR3 contains 14 residues. Per the germline V gene, CDR1 is MNHNS and CDR2 is SASEGT. The V end lost 4 bases, the J end lost 2 bases, and 10 bases lay between the germline ends. Study-wide points: Expanded TCRs produced significantly more large CDR3 similarity clusters than controls did. Sensitization with DPC brought no change to TCRs above 1 in 1000 in frequency.

Time point: patch test 3, about 24 weeks after DPC sensitization. Sample treatment: therapeutic diphenylcyclopropenone sensitization with weekly scalp DPC. Unseparated into fractions, whole blood served as the source from which total RNA was extracted. Using its own MiXCR run on the RACE reads, TCRdb lists one record per CDR3 protein. Among about 39,000 distinct CDR3 sequences listed, approximately 12% were seen once. By share, this clonotype counts as medium-sized. Its antigen is not identified. The sequencing used whole blood, collected in connection with sensitization to the hapten diphenylcyclopropenone (DPC). The chain joins TRBV6-1 to TRBJ2-3; possible D gene TRBD2, 5 bases. This clonotype was obtained from a woman in her thirties or forties with alopecia areata. Some clones in this sample may be carry-over from other donors' samples. The CDR3 DNA sequence: TGTGCCAGCAGTGTGGCGGGCTACACAGATACGCAGTATTTT. Translation: CASSVAGYTDTQYF.